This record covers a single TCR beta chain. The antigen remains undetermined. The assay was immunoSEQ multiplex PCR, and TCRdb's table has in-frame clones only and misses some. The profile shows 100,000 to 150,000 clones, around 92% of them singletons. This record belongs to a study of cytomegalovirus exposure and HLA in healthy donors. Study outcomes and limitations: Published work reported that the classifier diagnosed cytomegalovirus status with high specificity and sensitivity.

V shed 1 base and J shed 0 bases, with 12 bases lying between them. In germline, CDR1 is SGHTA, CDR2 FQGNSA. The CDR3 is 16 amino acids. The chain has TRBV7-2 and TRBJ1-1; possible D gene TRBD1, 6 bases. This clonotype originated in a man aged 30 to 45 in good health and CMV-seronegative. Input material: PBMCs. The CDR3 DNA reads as TGTGCCAGCAGCTTAGTACAGGGCCAGATGAACACTGAAGCTTTCTTT. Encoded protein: CASSLVQGQMNTEAFF.